A single sample is the source of the 14 T cell receptor beta chains below, sequenced in a study of blood T cells in healthy people across ages. Primed by a sample-barcoded 5' primer and a J-beta primer mix, a second PCR proceeded for 7 to 11 cycles. TCRdb processed the 5' RACE reads anew with MiXCR; each CDR3 protein has one entry. This table has some 1.1 million distinct CDR3 sequences, 35% to 45% appearing once. The sequenced material came from blood. Receptor source: a man younger than 35 in good health.

In its sample, this clonotype was seen a few times. The V gene is TRBV3-1, the J gene TRBJ1-4; 8 bases agree with TRBD1. The CDR3 totals 15 residues. J lost 8 bases, V lost 5 bases, and 10 bases had no gene match. In germline, CDR1 is LGHDT, CDR2 YNNKEL (reference sequence). The CDR3 region has the DNA TGTGCCAGCAGCAGATACAGGGGGACGGGCGAAAAACTGTTTTTT. This encodes CASSRYRGTGEKLFF.

V and J are TRBV5-1 and TRBJ2-1; 12 bases align to TRBD1. Germline assignment: CDR1 SGHRS and CDR2 YFSETQ. Trimming at V came to 3 bases and at J to 9 bases, leaving 13 bases not matched to a gene. The CDR3 has 17 residues. This CDR3 is CASSSQGGQGARSEQFF. The CDR3 region has the DNA TGCGCCAGCAGCTCACAAGGGGGACAGGGGGCAAGGAGTGAGCAGTTCTTC.

This clonotype was counted once. This chain joins TRBV28 and TRBJ2-1; 7 positions agree with TRBD1. This CDR3 is 13 amino acids long. Germline CDR1 and CDR2: MDHEN and SYDVKM. J lost 11 bases, V lost 4 bases, and 8 bases had no gene match. The CDR3 spells CASSWETGIQQFF. The CDR3 coding sequence is TGTGCCAGCAGTTGGGAGACAGGGATTCAGCAGTTCTTC.

This clonotype was seen a few times. V is TRBV15 and J is TRBJ2-3; no clear D gene. The CDR3 covers 12 residues. Looked up from germline, CDR1 is LNHNV and CDR2 is YYDKDF (reference sequence). Deletions cut 0 bases from V and 5 bases from J, with 3 bases between. The CDR3 here is CATSRDKDTQYF. CDR3 nucleotide sequence: TGTGCCACCAGCAGAGATAAAGATACGCAGTATTTT. Combining the CDR3 with reference TRBV15 and TRBJ2-3 gives the whole variable domain DAMVIQNPRYQVTQFGKPVTLSCSQTLNHNVMYWYQQKSSQAPKLLFHYYDKDFNNEADTPDNFQSRRPNTSFCFLDIRSPGLGDTAMYLCATSRDKDTQYFGPGTRLTVL.

This clonotype appeared a few times. This chain links TRBV20-1 with TRBJ2-7; possibly TRBD1 for D (5 bases). The V end lost 1 base, the J end lost 3 bases, and 13 bases lay between the germline ends. The CDR3 is 14 residues long. The germline CDR1 and CDR2 sequences are DFQATT and SNEGSKA (reference sequence). The CDR3 region is CSARADTIGYEQYF. The DNA for the CDR3 is TGCAGTGCTAGAGCGGACACGATCGGCTACGAGCAGTACTTC.

Notes on this clonotype: Just one base apart from a much larger clone, this may be a read error. This rearrangement joins TRBV4-1 to TRBJ1-1; D unresolved. Trimming stripped 8 bases from V and 3 bases from J, with 16 bases between. Per germline, CDR1 MGHRA and CDR2 YSYEKL. The CDR3 runs to 14 residues. The CDR3 spells CASRRQSEDTEAFF. In DNA form, the CDR3 reads TGCGCCAGCCGGAGGCAGTCGGAGGACACTGAAGCTTTCTTT.

This clonotype was observed many times. CDR3 region: CASSQWGSLTDTQYF. CDR3 nucleotide sequence: TGTGCCAGCAGCCAGTGGGGAAGCCTCACAGATACGCAGTATTTT. The rearrangement joins TRBV4-2 to TRBJ2-3; D call uncertain. Germline V lookup: CDR1 LGHNA, CDR2 YNFKEQ. The CDR3 loop spans 15 amino acids. The V gene lost 3 bases and the J gene lost 2 bases, with 12 bases spanning the gap.

This clonotype has more than one count but fewer than ten. V gene TRBV6-6 combines with J gene TRBJ1-4; D possibly corresponds to TRBD1 (5 bases). The CDR3 spans 15 residues. Germline loops: CDR1 MNHNY, CDR2 SVGAGI (reference sequence). V lost 5 bases to trimming and J lost 6 bases, with 16 bases between them. The CDR3 DNA reads TGTGCCAGCAGTCCTTTCAGGGTGATCGATGAAAAACTGTTTTTT. It is translated as CASSPFRVIDEKLFF.

Concerning this clonotype itself: A much larger clone differs from this one at a single base, so this may be a read error. This chain connects TRBV2 to TRBJ1-1; possibly TRBD1 for D (5 bases). This CDR3 has 16 amino acids. Per germline, CDR1 SNHLY and CDR2 FYNNEI. The V end was cut by 7 bases, the J end by 6 bases, with 24 bases between. CDR3 coding DNA: TGTGCCAGCAAATACGGGGCCGGGGGATCGGTCGCTGAAGCTTTCTTT. It codes for CASKYGAGGSVAEAFF. The variable domain in full, with the rest retrieved from reference TRBV2 and TRBJ1-1, is EPEVTQTPSHQVTQMGQEVILRCVPISNHLYFYWYRQILGQKVEFLVSFYNNEISEKSEIFDDQFSVERPDGSNFTLKIRSTKLEDSAMYFCASKYGAGGSVAEAFFGQGTRLTVV.

J is TRBJ2-2 and V is TRBV11-2; D unclear. V lost 4 bases and J lost 1, with 10 bases in between. The CDR3 has 15 amino acids. The germline V gene has CDR1 SGHAT and CDR2 FQNNGV. This CDR3 reads CASSSWARNTGELFF. The CDR3 coding sequence is TGTGCCAGCAGCTCTTGGGCCCGGAACACCGGGGAGCTGTTTTTT.

The chain carries TRBV7-8 and TRBJ2-1, with TRBD1 identical over 9 bases. CDR1 is SGHVS and CDR2 is FQNEAQ in the germline V gene. The CDR3 contains 17 residues. The junction had 16 bases not matched to a gene; V was cut back by 5 bases and J by 8 bases. The CDR3 sequence: CASSTIQGQGFTDEQFF. Here the CDR3 DNA reads TGTGCCAGCAGCACTATCCAGGGACAGGGATTTACAGATGAGCAGTTCTTC.

This chain links TRBV7-6 with TRBJ2-5; D perhaps matches TRBD2 (5 bases). TRBJ2-7 matches the DNA end more closely, so the J call is doubtful. Germline V gene lookup returns CDR1 SGHVS and CDR2 FNYEAQ. This CDR3 region has 14 residues. CDR3: CASSLGLEGLEQYF. The CDR3 DNA reads TGTGCCAGCAGCTTAGGTCTCGAGGGTCTCGAGCAGTACTTC.

This chain uses TRBV6-2 or TRBV6-3 with TRBJ1-5; maybe TRBD1 (5 bases). V was shortened by 2 bases and J by 3 bases, with 8 bases between the two germline ends. CDR3 length: 14 amino acids. CDR1 is MNHEY, CDR2 SVGEGT, per germline. For the CDR3, the DNA is TGTGCCAGCAGTTACAGACAGTTCAATCAGCCCCAGCATTTT. Encoded protein: CASSYRQFNQPQHF.

The sample holds a few counts of this clonotype. In nucleotides, the CDR3 is TGCAGTGCTAGGGAATTTCGCGAGCAGTACTTC. Its protein product is CSAREFREQYF. The chain couples TRBV20-1 to TRBJ2-7, with D hard to call. In germline, CDR1 is DFQATT, CDR2 SNEGSKA (reference sequence). This CDR3 spans 11 amino acids. With 3 bases removed from V and 6 bases from J, the gap between germline ends came to 9 bases.